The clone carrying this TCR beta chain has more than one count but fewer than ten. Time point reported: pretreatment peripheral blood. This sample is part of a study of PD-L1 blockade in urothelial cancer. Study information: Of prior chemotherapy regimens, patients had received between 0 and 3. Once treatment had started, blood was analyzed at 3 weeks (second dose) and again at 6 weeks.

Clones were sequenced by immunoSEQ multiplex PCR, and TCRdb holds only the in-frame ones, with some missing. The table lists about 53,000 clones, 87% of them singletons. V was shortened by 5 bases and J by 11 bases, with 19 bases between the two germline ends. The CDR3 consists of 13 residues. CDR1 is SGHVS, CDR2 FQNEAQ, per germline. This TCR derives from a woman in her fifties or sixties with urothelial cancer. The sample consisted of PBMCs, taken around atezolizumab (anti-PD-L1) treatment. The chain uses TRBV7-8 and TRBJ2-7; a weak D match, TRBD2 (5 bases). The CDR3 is CASSGTGILGKYF. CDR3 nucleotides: TGTGCCAGCAGCGGAACCGGGATATTAGGCAAGTACTTC.